This entry lists 31 T cell receptor beta chains sequenced from one sample in a study of CD8+ T cells in alopecia areata. Samples from alopecia areata patients were lesional scalp punch biopsies and peripheral blood. Extraction and reverse transcription of RNA yielded cDNA as the sequencing template. Sequenced by immunoSEQ multiplex PCR; TCRdb stores in-frame clones only, minus some. The sample has under 15,000 clones; 60% to 65% are singletons. Sequencing input: skin. These TCRs come from a human donor with alopecia areata.

This chain joins TRBV7-9 and TRBJ2-1; tentative D call: TRBD2 (6 bases). The CDR3 length is 16 residues. Germline V gene sequence: CDR1 SEHNR, CDR2 FQNEAQ (reference sequence). V was cut by 2 bases and J by 0 bases, with 11 bases left in between. The CDR3 bases are TGTGCCAGCAGCTTATGGGGAGGAGGCTCCTACAATGAGCAGTTCTTC. This sequence encodes CASSLWGGGSYNEQFF.

This chain joins TRBV6-5 and TRBJ2-1; 7 bases agree with TRBD1. CDR3 length: 13 amino acids. After removal of 6 bases from V and 8 bases from J, the junction contained 7 bases not matched to a gene. The germline V gene has CDR1 MNHEY and CDR2 SVGAGI. CDR3 in DNA: TGTGCCAGCAGGGAAGGACAGGTCGATGAGCAGTTCTTC. It specifies CASREGQVDEQFF.

In this sample, this clone turned up a few times. The CDR3 nucleotides are TGTGCCAGCGCCCGGGACGGGAATGAAAAACTGTTTTTT. Protein product: CASARDGNEKLFF. The chain joins TRBV2 to TRBJ1-4; D might be TRBD1 (5 bases). The germline V gene has CDR1 SNHLY and CDR2 FYNNEI. This CDR3 has 13 residues. V lost 8 bases to trimming and J lost 5 bases, with 12 bases between them.

The V call is TRBV25-1, the J call TRBJ1-1; D is unresolved. Trimming removed 4 bases from V and 3 bases from J, with 6 bases in between. Germline CDR1 reads MGHDK; CDR2 reads SYGVNS. This CDR3 is built from 12 residues. CDR3 nucleotides: TGTGCCAGCAGTGGCATTGACACTGAAGCTTTCTTT. This gives the protein CASSGIDTEAFF. The full variable domain, completed using reference TRBV25-1 and TRBJ1-1, is EADIYQTPRYLVIGTGKKITLECSQTMGHDKMYWYQQDPGMELHLIHYSYGVNSTEKGDLSSESTVSRIRTEHFPLTLESARPSHTSQYLCASSGIDTEAFFGQGTRLTVV.

This rearrangement joins TRBV7-2 to TRBJ2-7; no clear D. The CDR3 sequence is 13 residues long. Trimming took off 3 bases at V and 2 bases at J, with 8 bases between the two ends. The germline V gene has CDR1 SGHTA and CDR2 FQGNSA. The CDR3 spells CASSLHPTYEQYF. The CDR3 DNA follows: TGTGCCAGCAGCTTGCACCCTACCTACGAGCAGTACTTC.

This clone was detected a few times. The V call is TRBV5-6, the J call TRBJ1-2; 8 bases agree with TRBD1. Germline CDR1 and CDR2: SGHDT and YYEEEE. The CDR3 is made up of 15 amino acids. Trimming took 4 bases from V and 8 from J; bases not matched to a gene: 13. CDR3 bases: TGTGCCAGCAGCACCGGACAGGGAGCAGTTGCGGGCTACACCTTC. This codes for CASSTGQGAVAGYTF.

This clone was picked up a small number of times. The chain is built from TRBV7-3 and TRBJ2-5; no clear D gene. Germline CDR1 reads SGHTA; CDR2 reads FQGTGA. This CDR3 is 13 amino acids long. V lost 5 bases and J lost 4, with 11 bases in between. In DNA form, the CDR3 reads TGTGCCAGCAGCCGCTGGAACACAGAGACCCAGTACTTC. This encodes CASSRWNTETQYF.

Only a few counts were recorded for this clone. The genes are TRBV25-1 and TRBJ2-5; 8 bases agree with TRBD1. Looked up from germline, CDR1 is MGHDK and CDR2 is SYGVNS. The junction had 5 bases not matched to a gene; V was cut back by 7 bases and J by 1 base. The CDR3 spans 14 residues. The CDR3: CASKGDRFQETQYF. The CDR3 nucleotides are TGTGCCAGCAAGGGGGACAGGTTCCAAGAGACCCAGTACTTC.

The CDR3 bases are TGTGCCAGCAGTTACGACTTGGGCAATCAGCCCCAGCATTTT. Encoded protein: CASSYDLGNQPQHF. The chain employs TRBV6-5 and TRBJ1-5; D not resolved. Trimming pared 2 bases from V and 2 bases from J, leaving 7 bases between. CDR1 and CDR2 (germline): MNHEY, SVGAGI. This CDR3 region has 14 residues.

This clone has more than one count but fewer than ten. This sequence joins TRBV4-1 and TRBJ2-5; D is ambiguous. The germline V and J ends were trimmed by 4 bases and 2 bases, with 20 bases remaining between them. The CDR3 consists of 17 residues. Germline assignment: CDR1 MGHRA and CDR2 YSYEKL. CDR3 in DNA: TGCGCCAGCAGCCGCCTATTAGGGATTATTAGACAAGAGACCCAGTACTTC. This translates into CASSRLLGIIRQETQYF.

This clone was seen only a few times. The chain carries TRBV19 and TRBJ2-2, with 14 bases identical to TRBD2. This CDR3 region has 16 residues. With V trimmed by 8 bases and J by 4 bases, 6 bases remained unmatched. Germline V CDR1 and CDR2: LNHDA, SQIVND (reference sequence). The CDR3 spells CASSRTSGGFTGELFF. In DNA, the CDR3 is TGTGCCAGTTCAAGGACTAGCGGGGGGTTCACCGGGGAGCTGTTTTTT.

The V call is TRBV2, the J call TRBJ2-7; 7 nucleotides match TRBD2. The CDR3 consists of 13 residues. Germline V gene lookup returns CDR1 SNHLY and CDR2 FYNNEI. V shed 6 bases and J 7 bases; nucleotides not matched to a gene: 9. CDR3 loop: CASRGGDSREQYF. The DNA of the CDR3 is TGTGCCAGCAGGGGGGGGGATTCGAGAGAGCAGTACTTC. Full variable domain (rest looked up from reference TRBV2 and TRBJ2-7): EPEVTQTPSHQVTQMGQEVILRCVPISNHLYFYWYRQILGQKVEFLVSFYNNEISEKSEIFDDQFSVERPDGSNFTLKIRSTKLEDSAMYFCASRGGDSREQYFGPGTRLTVT.

The DNA for the CDR3 is TGTGCCAGCAGTTACGGCGTCGGTATTAACTATGGCTACACCTTC. It yields the protein CASSYGVGINYGYTF. The V gene is TRBV6-5, the J gene TRBJ1-2; no definite D call. The length of the CDR3 is 15 residues. The ends were cut back, 2 bases at V and 1 base at J, with 11 bases in the middle. The V gene's germline CDR1 is MNHEY and CDR2 SVGAGI.

The CDR3 region is CASSPTTGTKNYGYTF. CDR3 in DNA: TGTGCCAGCAGCCCAACCACAGGGACGAAAAACTATGGCTACACCTTC. The chain joins TRBV7-2 to TRBJ1-2, with D maybe TRBD1 (6 bases). Germline V gene lookup returns CDR1 SGHTA and CDR2 FQGNSA. This CDR3 has 16 amino acids. V lost 5 bases and J lost 2, with 18 bases in between.

In this sample, this clone is medium-sized. V gene TRBV23-1 combines with J gene TRBJ2-5; D not certain. TRBV23-1 is an ORF, with its function uncertain. The CDR3 is 16 amino acids. Deletions cut 2 bases from V and 5 bases from J, with 18 bases between. The CDR3 protein is CASSQIRPPSEETQYF. DNA of the CDR3: TGCGCCAGCAGTCAAATTAGACCCCCCTCGGAGGAGACCCAGTACTTC.

This clone has a single count. V is TRBV7-2 and J is TRBJ2-7; 8 bases are a match to TRBD2. This CDR3 spans 14 amino acids. Germline V gene data show CDR1 as SGHTA and CDR2 as FQGNSA. With 8 bases clipped from V and 6 bases from J, the junction kept 12 bases outside the gene matches. The CDR3 is CASLSGGRVGEQYF. CDR3 DNA: TGTGCCAGCCTATCGGGAGGGAGAGTGGGCGAGCAGTACTTC.

The chain couples TRBV19 to TRBJ1-1; 9 bases are a match to TRBD1. The length of the CDR3 is 15 residues. V trimming: 9 bases; J trimming: 6 bases; junction bases outside the gene matches: 14. Germline CDR1 LNHDA, CDR2 SQIVND (reference sequence). As DNA, the CDR3 is TGTGCCAGCCGGGACAGGGCCCGTTTTGTCCCTGAAGCTTTCTTT. Residues: CASRDRARFVPEAFF. The full variable domain, completed using reference TRBV19 and TRBJ1-1, is DGGITQSPKYLFRKEGQNVTLSCEQNLNHDAMYWYRQDPGQGLRLIYYSQIVNDFQKGDIAEGYSVSREKKESFPLTVTSAQKNPTAFYLCASRDRARFVPEAFFGQGTRLTVV.

This clone was observed a few times. The genes are TRBV2 and TRBJ2-5; D assignment may be TRBD1 or TRBD2 (6 bases each). Germline V gives CDR1 SNHLY, CDR2 FYNNEI. The CDR3 runs to 14 residues. V lost 4 bases and J lost 1, with 10 bases in between. CDR3 sequence: CASSVRGPQETQYF. Here the CDR3 DNA reads TGTGCCAGCAGTGTCCGGGGGCCCCAAGAGACCCAGTACTTC.

J is TRBJ2-1 and V is TRBV15, with 11 positions matching TRBD1. This CDR3 has 16 amino acids. CDR1 and CDR2 from the germline V gene are LNHNV and YYDKDF (reference sequence). The J segment lost 8 bases and the V segment lost 0 bases, leaving 6 bases of the junction unmatched. In nucleotides, the CDR3 is TGTGCCACCAGCAGAGATTGGACAGGGGGCTTAGATGAGCAGTTCTTC. Its protein is CATSRDWTGGLDEQFF. Full variable domain (outside the CDR3, taken from reference TRBV15 and TRBJ2-1): DAMVIQNPRYQVTQFGKPVTLSCSQTLNHNVMYWYQQKSSQAPKLLFHYYDKDFNNEADTPDNFQSRRPNTSFCFLDIRSPGLGDTAMYLCATSRDWTGGLDEQFFGPGTRLTVL.

The genes are TRBV4-1 and TRBJ2-2; D is possibly TRBD1 or TRBD2 (5 bases each). The CDR3 loop spans 16 amino acids. Between the trimmed V and J ends, which lost 0 bases and 4 bases, there was a span of 12 bases. CDR1 and CDR2 from the germline V gene are MGHRA and YSYEKL. CDR3 residues: CASSQEGPSGTGELFF. The CDR3 DNA follows: TGCGCCAGCAGCCAAGAGGGACCCTCGGGCACCGGGGAGCTGTTTTTT.

The rearrangement links TRBV6-6 to TRBJ2-1, with 7 nucleotides matching TRBD2. Looked up from germline, CDR1 is MNHNY and CDR2 is SVGAGI (reference sequence). The junction had 8 bases not matched to a gene; V was cut back by 3 bases and J by 3 bases. This CDR3 region has 16 residues. The CDR3 here is CASSYRLADNYNEQFF. The CDR3 nucleotides read TGTGCCAGCAGTTATAGGCTAGCGGACAACTACAATGAGCAGTTCTTC.

The table lists this clone with a few counts. V gene TRBV7-9 combines with J gene TRBJ2-7; D gene unclear. The V gene lost 1 base and the J gene lost 2 bases, with 12 bases spanning the gap. The CDR3 loop spans 15 amino acids. Germline lookup yields CDR1 SEHNR and CDR2 FQNEAQ (reference sequence). In DNA form, the CDR3 reads TGTGCCAGCAGCTTAGATCGACCGGGTCCCTACGAGCAGTACTTC. Residues: CASSLDRPGPYEQYF.

The rearrangement uses TRBV4-1 and TRBJ2-3; the match to TRBD1 covers 8 bases. V shed 8 bases and J 6 bases; nucleotides not matched to a gene: 1. The CDR3 totals 11 residues. Germline V lookup: CDR1 MGHRA, CDR2 YSYEKL. CDR3 protein: CASRQGDTQYF. CDR3 nucleotides: TGCGCCAGCCGACAGGGGGATACGCAGTATTTT.

The chain combines TRBV6-5 with TRBJ2-7; D is perhaps TRBD2 (5 bases). The CDR3 covers 13 residues. V shed 4 bases and J shed 3 bases, with 10 bases lying between them. Germline V CDR1 and CDR2: MNHEY, SVGAGI. The CDR3 DNA sequence: TGTGCCAGCAGTTCCTCCGGGGTCTACGAGCAGTACTTC. Amino acids: CASSSSGVYEQYF.

The V gene is TRBV6-6, the J gene TRBJ1-2; perhaps TRBD1 as D (5 bases). Trimming cost V 4 bases and J 4 bases, with 10 bases left between them. Germline V gives CDR1 MNHNY, CDR2 SVGAGI (reference sequence). This CDR3 is 13 amino acids long. For the CDR3, the DNA is TGTGCCAGCAGTTCCGTCGACAGCTATGGCTACACCTTC. Translating gives CASSSVDSYGYTF.

This clone was seen just once. The chain recombines TRBV2 with TRBJ1-6; unclear D gene. Germline V gene sequence: CDR1 SNHLY, CDR2 FYNNEI. V lost 6 bases, J lost 9 bases, and 9 bases lay in between. CDR3 length: 12 amino acids. The CDR3 region is CASRVFGSPLHF. CDR3 DNA: TGTGCCAGCAGGGTTTTTGGTTCACCCCTCCACTTT.

V and J are TRBV2 and TRBJ1-2; 8 positions agree with TRBD1. CDR3 size: 12 residues. CDR1 is SNHLY, CDR2 FYNNEI, per germline. After removal of 11 bases from V and 6 bases from J, the junction contained 8 bases not matched to a gene. The CDR3 is CACRTGSDGYTF. The CDR3, as DNA: TGTGCCTGCCGGACAGGGAGCGATGGCTACACCTTC.

About this clone itself: An end of the junction does not agree with germline; a read error may underlie this. The chain links TRBV28 to TRBJ1-2, with D tentatively TRBD1 (6 bases). The CDR3 covers 13 residues. Germline V gene lookup returns CDR1 MDHEN and CDR2 SYDVKM. Here the CDR3 DNA reads TGTGCCGGCAGTTCAGGACAGTCCGTAGGCTACACCTTC. Amino acids: CAGSSGQSVGYTF.

This rearrangement joins TRBV11-2 to TRBJ2-5; weak D call: TRBD2 (6 bases). The CDR3 has 14 amino acids. Trimming removed 3 bases from V and 11 bases from J, with 19 bases in between. Germline V CDR1 and CDR2: SGHAT, FQNNGV. CDR3 in amino acids: CASSLVVWDSEQYF. In nucleotides, the CDR3 is TGTGCCAGCAGCTTGGTTGTGTGGGACTCTGAGCAGTACTTC. Full variable domain (remainder filled in from reference TRBV11-2 and TRBJ2-5): EAGVAQSPRYKIIEKRQSVAFWCNPISGHATLYWYQQILGQGPKLLIQFQNNGVVDDSQLPKDRFSAERLKGVDSTLKIQPAKLEDSAVYLCASSLVVWDSEQYFGPGTRLLVL.

This clone was counted between two and nine times. The genes are TRBV2 and TRBJ1-1; perhaps TRBD1 as D (5 bases). From germline, CDR1 is SNHLY and CDR2 FYNNEI. Trimming left V 7 bases short and J 3 bases short, with 12 bases between. The CDR3 contains 13 residues. DNA of the CDR3: TGTGCCAGCAACATTGAAGGGGACACTGAAGCTTTCTTT. It encodes CASNIEGDTEAFF. The full variable domain, completed using reference TRBV2 and TRBJ1-1, is EPEVTQTPSHQVTQMGQEVILRCVPISNHLYFYWYRQILGQKVEFLVSFYNNEISEKSEIFDDQFSVERPDGSNFTLKIRSTKLEDSAMYFCASNIEGDTEAFFGQGTRLTVV.

This clone has a handful of counts. This rearrangement joins TRBV5-1 to TRBJ2-3; 7 nucleotides line up with TRBD1. Germline CDR1 and CDR2: SGHRS and YFSETQ. The trim removed 3 bases at V and 3 bases at J, leaving 7 bases unmatched. The CDR3 contains 15 residues. This CDR3 is CASSSRTGGTDTQYF. As DNA, the CDR3 is TGCGCCAGCAGCTCACGGACAGGTGGTACAGATACGCAGTATTTT.